Listed below are T cell receptor beta chains from one sample, sequenced in a study of shared clonotypes between healthy human individuals. Assay used: immunoSEQ multiplex PCR; TCRdb lists only in-frame clones, some missing. The sample records some 2,400,000 clones, nearly 97% being singletons. The sample taken for sequencing was naive CD4+ T cells sorted from blood. The receptors stem from a young man in good health. Each CDR3 is given with its conserved first and last residue. Fields, in order: V gene, clone size, J gene, D gene, CDR3 DNA, CDR3 protein. A D gene is named only where the DNA matches it firmly. Size values are once, few and many counts, or a class for expanded clones, and some rows have none.

TRBV25-1	-	TRBJ2-3	TRBD1	TGTGCCAGCCGGTTTAGCACAGGGGGCAGGACAGATACGCAGTATTTT	CASRFSTGGRTDTQYF
TRBV2	-	TRBJ2-7	-	TGTGCCAGCCAACGAGAACGAACCGAGCAGTACTTC	CASQRERTEQYF
TRBV21-1	-	TRBJ1-2	-	TGTGCCAGCAGCAGGAACCAGGGGGCGCGAGGCTACACCTTC	CASSRNQGARGYTF
TRBV21-1	-	TRBJ2-7	-	TGTGCCAGCAGCAAAGGACAGGCCGAAAGGTCCTACGAGCAGTACTTC	CASSKGQAERSYEQYF
TRBV6-5	-	TRBJ2-1	TRBD1	TGTGCCAGCAGTTCGGGACAGGGGGATAACAATGAGCAGTTCTTC	CASSSGQGDNNEQFF
TRBV2	-	TRBJ1-1	-	TGTGCCAGCAGCGTACAACAGGGAACTGAAGCTTTCTTT	CASSVQQGTEAFF
TRBV18	once	TRBJ1-3	-	TGTGCCAGCTCATCTAGTACAGGGACCTCTGGAAACACCATATATTTT	CASSSSTGTSGNTIYF
TRBV28	-	TRBJ1-2	TRBD1	TGTGCCAGCAGTTCCTCGGGACAGGTGTTACCCAAGTCCAACTATGGCTACACCTTC	CASSSSGQVLPKSNYGYTF
TRBV5-1	-	TRBJ2-2	TRBD2	TGCGCCAGCACCTGGAGGACTAGCGGGAGCCCCGGGGAGCTGTTTTTT	CASTWRTSGSPGELFF
TRBV6-1	-	TRBJ2-2	-	TGTGCCAGCAGTGAATGGGGCAACACCGGGGAGCTGTTTTTT	CASSEWGNTGELFF
TRBV7-3	-	TRBJ2-2	TRBD1	TGTGCCAGCAGCCGAGGCAGGACAGGACCACTCTCGGCCGGGGAGCTGTTTTTT	CASSRGRTGPLSAGELFF
TRBV7-9	-	TRBJ1-1	-	TGTGCCAGCCAAAAAACGGGCGGAGAAGCTTTCTTT	CASQKTGGEAFF
TRBV6-5	-	TRBJ1-1	-	TGTGCCAGCAGTTACACGGGGGGAGTAAGGGACACTGAAGCTTTCTTT	CASSYTGGVRDTEAFF
TRBV15	once	TRBJ2-1	TRBD2	TGTGCCACCAGCAGGTCACTAGCGGAGCCTGAGTTCTTC	CATSRSLAEPEFF
TRBV5-1	once	TRBJ1-1	-	TGCGCCAGCAGCACGGGTGGTACTGAAGCTTTCTTT	CASSTGGTEAFF
TRBV7-2	-	TRBJ2-5	-	TGTGCCAGCAGCTTTTCCCGAGAGACCCAGTACTTC	CASSFSRETQYF
TRBV20-1	-	TRBJ2-3	-	TGCAGTCGCTATACAGATACGCAGTATTTT	CSRYTDTQYF
TRBV9	-	TRBJ2-2	TRBD2	TGTGCCAGCAGCTTAGGACTAGCGGGGGGAAACAAAATCCCCGGGGAGCTGTTTTTT	CASSLGLAGGNKIPGELFF
TRBV5-1	-	TRBJ2-6	-	TGCGCCAGCAGCTTGGAGGCTGCTGGGGCCAACGTCCTGACTTTC	CASSLEAAGANVLTF
TRBV27	few	TRBJ1-6	TRBD1	TGTGCCAGCAGTTTGGCGACAGGGGCTAATTCACCCCTCCACTTT	CASSLATGANSPLHF
TRBV18	-	TRBJ2-5	-	TGTGCCAGCTCACGAGCCTCGGGCCCCACCTGGACCCAGTACTTC	CASSRASGPTWTQYF
TRBV6-5	-	TRBJ2-5	-	TGTGCCAGCAGCCTCGGCGGGTGGGAGACCCAGTACTTC	CASSLGGWETQYF
TRBV7-3	-	TRBJ2-1	-	TGTGCCAGCAGCTTAACCGGGTATGAGCAGTTCTTC	CASSLTGYEQFF
TRBV7-2	-	TRBJ1-6	TRBD1	TGTGCCAGCAGCTTAGACAGGGGTAATTCACCCCTCCACTTT	CASSLDRGNSPLHF
TRBV5-1	-	TRBJ2-1	TRBD2	TGCGCCAGCACGACCGGGACTAGCGGGAGCCATGAGCAGTTCTTC	CASTTGTSGSHEQFF
TRBV16	few	TRBJ2-4	-	TGTGCCAGCAGCCCCCAGGGTATTGGGGGATTAAGCATTCAGTACTTC	CASSPQGIGGLSIQYF
TRBV2	-	TRBJ2-7	TRBD1	TGTGCCAGCAGTGAAAGAGAACAGGGGGTTTTCTCCTACGAGCAGTACTTC	CASSEREQGVFSYEQYF
TRBV5-1	-	TRBJ1-1	-	TGCGCCAGCAGCTTTACCCAACAGGAGTCCGAAGGGGCTTTCTTT	CASSFTQQESEGAFF
TRBV5-8	-	TRBJ2-3	TRBD1	TGTGCCAGCAGCTTGGGGCTGGACAGGGGTGCAGATACGCAGTATTTT	CASSLGLDRGADTQYF
TRBV19	-	TRBJ2-7	TRBD2	TGTGCCAGTAGCCCTCGACTAGCGGGAGCCTTCTCCTACGAGCAGTACTTC	CASSPRLAGAFSYEQYF
TRBV6-1	-	TRBJ2-1	TRBD1	TGTGCCAGCAGTGTGGGGACAGGGATTTACAATGAGCAGTTCTTC	CASSVGTGIYNEQFF
TRBV5-1	-	TRBJ2-7	-	TGCGCCAGCAGCCGTAGCGGTACCTACGAGCAGTACTTC	CASSRSGTYEQYF
TRBV11-2	-	TRBJ2-7	TRBD1	TGTGCCAGCAGCCCCCGGGACAGGGCCTACGAGCAGTACTTC	CASSPRDRAYEQYF
TRBV7-9	-	TRBJ2-3	TRBD1	TGTGCCAGCAGATCCCCAGGGGGTCCAGATACGCAGTATTTT	CASRSPGGPDTQYF
TRBV4-1	-	TRBJ2-2	-	TGCGCCAGCAGCCAGGCTAGCACCGGGGAGCTGTTTTTT	CASSQASTGELFF
TRBV5-4	-	TRBJ2-1	TRBD2	TGTGCCAGCAGTTCCGGACTAGCGGGGCACAATGAGCAGTTCTTC	CASSSGLAGHNEQFF
TRBV28	-	TRBJ1-2	-	TGTGCCAGCAGCGAGGACATTAACTATGGCTACACCTTC	CASSEDINYGYTF
TRBV4-1	-	TRBJ1-1	-	TGCGCCAGCAGCCAAGAACAGGTGGGGAACACTGAAGCTTTCTTT	CASSQEQVGNTEAFF
TRBV11-2	-	TRBJ1-3	-	TGTGCCAGCAGCCCCCTCAGACGGGACACCATATATTTT	CASSPLRRDTIYF
TRBV5-8	-	TRBJ1-2	TRBD1	TGTGCCAGCAGGCTGACAGGGGGCCACTATGGCTACACCTTC	CASRLTGGHYGYTF
TRBV18	-	TRBJ1-2	-	TGTGCCAGCTCACCACGACAGGTTGATGGCTACACCTTC	CASSPRQVDGYTF
TRBV30	-	TRBJ2-6	TRBD1	TGTGCCTGGAGTGAGTGGACAGGGGTCGGGGCCAACGTCCTGACTTTC	CAWSEWTGVGANVLTF
TRBV6-5	few	TRBJ1-6	-	TGTGCCAGCAGTTACTCGTTTAATTCACCCCTCCACTTT	CASSYSFNSPLHF
TRBV6-5	-	TRBJ1-3	-	TGTGCCAGCAGTTACTCAACAGGGCTTGGAAACACCATATATTTT	CASSYSTGLGNTIYF
TRBV5-5	-	TRBJ2-7	-	TGTGCCAGCAGCTTGTGGTACGAGCAGTACTTC	CASSLWYEQYF
TRBV7-3	-	TRBJ2-2	-	TGTGCCAGCAGCCCGGGACTCCACCGGGGGGAGCTGTTTTTT	CASSPGLHRGELFF
TRBV5-1	-	TRBJ2-2	TRBD1	TGCGCCAGCAGCTACACCGGGACAGCTACGAACACCGGGGAGCTGTTTTTT	CASSYTGTATNTGELFF
TRBV10-1	-	TRBJ1-1	TRBD1	TGCGCCAGCAGTGATGGAGGGGGCGCCTCTGAAGCTTTCTTT	CASSDGGGASEAFF
TRBV4-3	-	TRBJ2-1	-	TGCGCCAGCAGAGTCAGCCCACAGGGTCCCAATGAGCAGTTCTTC	CASRVSPQGPNEQFF
TRBV18	-	TRBJ2-3	-	TGTGCCAGCTCACTCACTAGCAGAGATACGCAGTATTTT	CASSLTSRDTQYF
TRBV6-6	once	TRBJ1-1	-	TGTGCCAGCAGGATAGGGCTAAAGACTGAAGCTTTCTTT	CASRIGLKTEAFF
TRBV30	-	TRBJ2-5	-	TGTGCCTGGAGTGTACTGGCCAAAGAGACCCAGTACTTC	CAWSVLAKETQYF
TRBV21-1	-	TRBJ1-1	-	TGTGCCAGCAGCAAAGGGGACAGGAGACAGGGGGAGGCTTTCTTT	CASSKGDRRQGEAFF
TRBV9	-	TRBJ2-2	-	TGTGCCAGCAGCGTACCACCCGGGGAGCTGTTTTTT	CASSVPPGELFF
TRBV5-1	-	TRBJ2-2	-	TGCGCCAGCAGCACCGGGGCCGGGGAGCTGTTTTTT	CASSTGAGELFF
TRBV10-3	-	TRBJ1-3	-	TGTGCCATCAGTGATCAGGGGACCTCTGGAAACACCATATATTTT	CAISDQGTSGNTIYF
TRBV7-7	-	TRBJ2-5	-	TGTGCTAGCAGCAGGGCACACCAAGAGACCCAGTACTTC	CASSRAHQETQYF
TRBV6-5	-	TRBJ2-1	TRBD1	TGTGCCAGCAACAGGGGGCTGGGTAATGAGCAGTTCTTC	CASNRGLGNEQFF
TRBV18	-	TRBJ2-7	TRBD2	TGTGCCAGCTCACCGTCGTTCGGGGGGGTAGAATACGAGCAGTACTTC	CASSPSFGGVEYEQYF